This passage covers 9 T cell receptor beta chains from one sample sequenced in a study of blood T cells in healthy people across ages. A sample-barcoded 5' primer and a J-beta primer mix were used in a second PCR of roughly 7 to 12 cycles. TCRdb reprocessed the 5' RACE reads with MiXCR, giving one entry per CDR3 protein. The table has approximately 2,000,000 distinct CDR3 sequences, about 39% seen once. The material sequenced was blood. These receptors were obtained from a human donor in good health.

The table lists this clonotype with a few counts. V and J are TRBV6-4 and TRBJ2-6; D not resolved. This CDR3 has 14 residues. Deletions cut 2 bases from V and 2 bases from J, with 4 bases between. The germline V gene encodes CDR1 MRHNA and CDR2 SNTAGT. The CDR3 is CASSDEAGANVLTF. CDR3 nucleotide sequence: TGTGCCAGCAGTGACGAGGCTGGGGCCAACGTCCTGACTTTC.

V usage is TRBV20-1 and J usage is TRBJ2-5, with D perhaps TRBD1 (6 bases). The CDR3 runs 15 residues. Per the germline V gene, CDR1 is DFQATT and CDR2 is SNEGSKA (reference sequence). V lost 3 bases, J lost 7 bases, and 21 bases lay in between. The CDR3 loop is CSASISLEGVGTQYF. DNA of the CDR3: TGCAGTGCTAGTATTAGTCTCGAGGGGGTGGGGACCCAGTACTTC.

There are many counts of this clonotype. CDR3 sequence: CSVRGQDGYTF. The CDR3 coding sequence is TGCAGCGTTAGGGGGCAGGATGGCTACACCTTC. The V gene is TRBV29-1, the J gene TRBJ1-2, with 7 bases identical to TRBD1. Unmatched junction bases numbered 3, after V lost 5 bases and J lost 6 bases. Germline CDR1 reads SQVTM; CDR2 reads ANQGSEA. The CDR3 is made up of 11 amino acids. Combining the CDR3 with reference TRBV29-1 and TRBJ1-2 gives the whole variable domain SAVISQKPSRDICQRGTSLTIQCQVDSQVTMMFWYRQQPGQSLTLIATANQGSEATYESGFVIDKFPISRPNLTFSTLTVSNMSPEDSSIYLCSVRGQDGYTFGSGTRLTVV.

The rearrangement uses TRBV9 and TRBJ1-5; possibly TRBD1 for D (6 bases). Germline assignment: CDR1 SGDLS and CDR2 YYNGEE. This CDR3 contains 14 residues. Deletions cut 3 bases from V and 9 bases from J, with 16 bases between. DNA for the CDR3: TGTGCCAGCAGCGAGGGTCAGAGGGGGGGGCCCCAGCATTTT. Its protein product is CASSEGQRGGPQHF.

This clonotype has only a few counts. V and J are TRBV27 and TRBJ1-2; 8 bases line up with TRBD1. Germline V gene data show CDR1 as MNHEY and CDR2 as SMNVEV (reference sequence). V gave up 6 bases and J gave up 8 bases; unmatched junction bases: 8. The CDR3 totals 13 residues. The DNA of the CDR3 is TGTGCCAGCAGATGGACAGGGTCTAAAGGCTACACCTTC. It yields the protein CASRWTGSKGYTF.

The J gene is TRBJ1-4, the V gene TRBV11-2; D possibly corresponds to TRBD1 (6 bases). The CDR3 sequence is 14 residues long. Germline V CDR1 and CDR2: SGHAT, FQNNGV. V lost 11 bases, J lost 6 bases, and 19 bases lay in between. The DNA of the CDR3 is TGTGCCTCATCGGCGGGGGGGCGGTATGAAAAACTGTTTTTT. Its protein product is CASSAGGRYEKLFF.

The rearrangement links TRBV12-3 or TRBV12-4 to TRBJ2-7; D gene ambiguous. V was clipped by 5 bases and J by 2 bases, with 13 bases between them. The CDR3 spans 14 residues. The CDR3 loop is CASSPDMEPYEQYF. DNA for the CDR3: TGTGCCAGCAGTCCCGATATGGAGCCCTACGAGCAGTACTTC.

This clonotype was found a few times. The DNA of the CDR3 is TGCGCCAGCAGCCCCGCACTCTTAGCGGGGGGTCAAGATACGCAGTATTTT. It translates to CASSPALLAGGQDTQYF. V is TRBV4-3 and J is TRBJ2-3; 10 bases are shared with TRBD2. The CDR3 has 17 residues. The junction had 12 bases not matched to a gene; V was cut back by 4 bases and J by 5 bases. In germline, CDR1 is LGHNA, CDR2 YSLEER.

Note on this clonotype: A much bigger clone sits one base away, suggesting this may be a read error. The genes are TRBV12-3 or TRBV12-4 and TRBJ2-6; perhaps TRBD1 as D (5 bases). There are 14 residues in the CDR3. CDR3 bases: TGTGCCAGCAGCCCCCTTTTTGGGGCCAACGTCCGGACTTTC. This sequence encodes CASSPLFGANVRTF.